The 15 T cell receptor beta chains listed next were all sequenced from one sample in a study of CD8+ T cells in alopecia areata. Noted treatment: oral pan-JAK inhibitor, 5-10 mg twice daily. Investigators isolated RNA and reverse transcribed it into cDNA to act as the sequencing template. Sequencing used immunoSEQ multiplex PCR; TCRdb keeps in-frame clones, though not all of them. The top ten hold approximately 15% of the sample, which has about 150,000 clones, about 59% seen once. The sample here was CD8+ T cells sorted from blood, taken at week 4, from a patient treated with tofacitinib. All receptors derive from a human donor with alopecia areata.

This rearrangement joins TRBV27 to TRBJ2-5, with no clear D. The germline gives CDR1 MNHEY, CDR2 SMNVEV (reference sequence). CDR3 size: 13 residues. V was shortened by 3 bases and J by 3 bases, with 8 bases between the two germline ends. CDR3 sequence reads: CASSFDGEETQYF. The CDR3 DNA reads TGTGCCAGCAGTTTTGATGGGGAAGAGACCCAGTACTTC.

The rearrangement links TRBV6-5 to TRBJ1-1; the D is unclear. Germline lookup yields CDR1 MNHEY and CDR2 SVGAGI. The CDR3 length is 14 residues. V was cut by 6 bases and J by 4 bases, with 15 bases left in between. The CDR3 coding sequence is TGTGCCAGCAGGTCCGATATGAGGGCCACTGAAGCTTTCTTT. As protein: CASRSDMRATEAFF.

With respect to this clone: Other DNA sequences from this sample encode an identical CDR3 as well. The chain has TRBV7-8 and TRBJ2-7; tentatively, D is TRBD1 or TRBD2 (5 bases each). Trimming took 5 bases from V and 3 from J, leaving 11 bases between them. The CDR3 length is 13 residues. Per the germline V gene, CDR1 is SGHVS and CDR2 is FQNEAQ. CDR3 in amino acids: CASSPGPNYEQYF. CDR3 nucleotide sequence: TGTGCCAGCAGCCCGGGGCCCAACTACGAGCAGTACTTC.

The CDR3 loop is CASSESVGNQPQHF. Written as DNA, the CDR3 is TGTGCCAGCAGTGAGTCAGTGGGCAATCAGCCCCAGCATTTT. V is TRBV2 and J is TRBJ1-5, with D unclear. Germline V CDR1 and CDR2: SNHLY, FYNNEI. Trimming left V 3 bases short and J 2 bases short, with 8 bases between. The CDR3 is 14 amino acids.

This clone is a singleton in its sample. Additional DNA sequences in this sample encode the identical CDR3. V and J are TRBV9 and TRBJ1-6; D not resolved. Germline V gives CDR1 SGDLS, CDR2 YYNGEE. The CDR3 loop spans 13 amino acids. V was shortened by 0 bases and J by 9 bases, with 7 bases between the two germline ends. This CDR3 reads CASSVAGSSPLHF. The CDR3 DNA reads TGTGCCAGCAGCGTAGCCGGGAGTTCACCCCTCCACTTT.

J is TRBJ1-1 and V is TRBV29-1; a weak D match, TRBD1 (6 bases). The CDR3 consists of 13 residues. Trimming shortened V by 4 bases and J by 3 bases, and 12 bases separated the two germline ends. CDR1 is SQVTM and CDR2 is ANQGSEA in the germline V gene. This chain's CDR3 is CSVADRSDTEAFF. The CDR3 bases are TGCAGCGTTGCCGACAGGAGCGACACTGAAGCTTTCTTT. The variable domain in full, completed from reference TRBV29-1 and TRBJ1-1, reads SAVISQKPSRDICQRGTSLTIQCQVDSQVTMMFWYRQQPGQSLTLIATANQGSEATYESGFVIDKFPISRPNLTFSTLTVSNMSPEDSSIYLCSVADRSDTEAFFGQGTRLTVV.

This clone was seen more than once but under ten times. This chain joins TRBV4-2 and TRBJ2-1; TRBD1 or TRBD2 may be the D gene (6 bases each). In germline, CDR1 is LGHNA, CDR2 YNFKEQ. V was cut by 0 bases and J by 8 bases, with 17 bases left in between. This CDR3 is 16 amino acids long. CDR3 sequence (DNA): TGTGCCAGCAGCCAAGATTTGAGGGGGGCGAAAGATGAGCAGTTCTTC. Protein sequence: CASSQDLRGAKDEQFF.

J is TRBJ2-7 and V is TRBV13; TRBD1 aligns across 8 bases. V lost 1 base to trimming and J lost 2 bases; unmatched junction nucleotides: 1. The V gene's germline CDR1 is PRHDT and CDR2 FYEKMQ (reference sequence). CDR3 length equals 14 residues. CDR3 DNA sequence: TGTGCCAGCAGCTTAGTACAGGGGGCCTACGAGCAGTACTTC. As protein: CASSLVQGAYEQYF.

This clone was counted between two and nine times. The chain employs TRBV19 and TRBJ1-5; D unresolved. This CDR3 has 14 amino acids. V was clipped by 6 bases and J by 3 bases, with 12 bases between them. Germline values: CDR1 LNHDA, CDR2 SQIVND (reference sequence). The CDR3 protein is CASRERGYNQPQHF. As DNA, the CDR3 is TGTGCCAGTAGAGAGAGAGGGTACAATCAGCCCCAGCATTTT.

This clone was picked up one time. The chain is built from TRBV5-1 and TRBJ2-2; no firm D call. The CDR3 length is 11 residues. CDR1 is SGHRS, CDR2 YFSETQ, per germline. Trimming took 7 bases from V and 3 from J, leaving 4 bases between them. Here the CDR3 DNA reads TGCGCCAGCCGCTACACCGGGGAGCTGTTTTTT. Protein product: CASRYTGELFF. Using reference TRBV5-1 and TRBJ2-2 for the parts outside the CDR3, the full variable domain is KAGVTQTPRYLIKTRGQQVTLSCSPISGHRSVSWYQQTPGQGLQFLFEYFSETQRNKGNFPGRFSGRQFSNSRSEMNVSTLELGDSALYLCASRYTGELFFGEGSRLTVL.

A single count supports this clone. The genes are TRBV6-5 and TRBJ2-7; D ambiguous. The ends were cut back, 0 bases at V and 3 bases at J, with 6 bases in the middle. CDR3 size: 13 residues. Germline V CDR1 and CDR2: MNHEY, SVGAGI. CDR3 nucleotides: TGTGCCAGCAGTTACTCTGAAAACTACGAGCAGTACTTC. Translation gives CASSYSENYEQYF.

The chain is built from TRBV29-1 and TRBJ1-2, with a tentative D call TRBD1 (5 bases). The germline V gene has CDR1 SQVTM and CDR2 ANQGSEA. With 0 bases removed from V and 2 bases from J, the gap between germline ends came to 13 bases. CDR3 length equals 15 residues. CDR3 in amino acids: CSVEDVREGNYGYTF. In nucleotides, the CDR3 is TGCAGCGTTGAAGATGTCCGGGAGGGGAACTATGGCTACACCTTC.

This clone came up a few times. This chain links TRBV5-6 with TRBJ1-1; 7 nucleotides align to TRBD1. V trimming: 4 bases; J trimming: 4 bases; junction bases outside the gene matches: 7. The CDR3 is made up of 14 amino acids. Germline V gene data show CDR1 as SGHDT and CDR2 as YYEEEE. CDR3 nucleotides: TGTGCCAGCAGCGAAACGACAGGGAGCACTGAAGCTTTCTTT. Residues: CASSETTGSTEAFF.

Turning to this clone: The same CDR3 is also encoded by other DNA sequences in this sample. The rearrangement uses TRBV5-1 and TRBJ1-5; D is undetermined. CDR3 length: 13 residues. V gave up 2 bases and J gave up 4 bases, with 7 bases separating them. CDR1 is SGHRS and CDR2 is YFSETQ in the germline V gene. CDR3 sequence reads: CASSFGGNQPQHF. CDR3 DNA: TGCGCCAGCAGCTTCGGCGGAAATCAGCCCCAGCATTTT.

This rearrangement joins TRBV6-1 to TRBJ2-5, with D perhaps TRBD1 or TRBD2 (6 bases each). There are 16 residues in the CDR3. The V gene's germline CDR1 is MNHNS and CDR2 SASEGT. V lost 0 bases and J lost 5, with 16 bases in between. Written as DNA, the CDR3 is TGTGCCAGCAGTGAAGCGAGACACGGGGGCAGTGAGACCCAGTACTTC. Its translation: CASSEARHGGSETQYF.